This TCR beta chain emerged from a study of blood T cells in healthy people across ages. Trimming cost V 0 bases and J 4 bases, with 16 bases left between them. Germline V gene data show CDR1 as SGHNT and CDR2 as YENEEA. The CDR3 extends over 17 amino acids. PCR was performed a second time for about 7 to 12 cycles using a sample-barcoded 5' primer and a J-beta primer mix. MiXCR was run by TCRdb on the 5' RACE reads, yielding one entry per CDR3 protein. The table has 780,000 or so distinct CDR3 sequences, 56% seen once; the top ten hold about a quarter. The TCR originated in a man between 40 and 49 years old in good health. This chain joins TRBV11-3 and TRBJ2-1; D is unclear. Material: blood. CDR3 bases: TGTGCCAGCAGCTTAGATAGGCTAGGGTTGGGGTACAATGAGCAGTTCTTC. The encoded protein is CASSLDRLGLGYNEQFF.